This T cell receptor (delta chain) was found in a study of Vδ1+ human thymocytes. Notes on the study in general: In the thymus, TRG and TRD repertoires looked highly polyclonal with Gaussian CDR3 lengths.

CDR1 and CDR2 (germline): TSWWSYY, QGS. There are 16 residues in the CDR3. Trimming removed 0 bases at V and 4 bases at J, with 15 bases between. The template was reverse-transcribed extracted RNA. Multiplex PCR used pooled V-gene forward primers and a constant-region reverse primer to amplify CDR3s. TCRdb re-called the multiplex PCR reads using CATT. The sample records about 75,000 delta-chain clones, 30% to 40% being singletons. This clone showed up just a few times. Its antigen is undetermined. The TCR sequence derives from a boy in the first two years of life who had congenital heart surgery. The sample consisted of Vdelta1+ gamma-delta thymocytes from the thymus. Indicated subset: FACS-sorted CD3+ TCRalphabeta- TCRVdelta1+ TCRVdelta2- thymocytes. This chain connects TRDV1 to TRDJ1; possibly TRDD3 for D (5 bases). CDR3 sequence (DNA): TGTGCTCTTGGGGAACTGTGGGCTACTGGCCGCGATAAACTCATCTTT. It translates to CALGELWATGRDKLIF.